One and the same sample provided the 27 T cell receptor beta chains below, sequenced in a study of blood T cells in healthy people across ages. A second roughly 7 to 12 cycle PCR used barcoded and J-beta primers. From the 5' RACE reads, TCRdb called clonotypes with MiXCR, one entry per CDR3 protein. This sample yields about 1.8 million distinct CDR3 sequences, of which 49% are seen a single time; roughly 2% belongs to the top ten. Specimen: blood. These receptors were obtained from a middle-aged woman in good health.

The DNA for the CDR3 is TGTGCCAGCAGTACGATGAGGGGTACCAATTCACCCCTCCACTTT. Its protein product is CASSTMRGTNSPLHF. V gene TRBV3-1 combines with J gene TRBJ1-6; tentatively, D is TRBD1 (5 bases). Germline loops: CDR1 LGHDT, CDR2 YNNKEL (reference sequence). V lost 6 bases and J lost 7, with 16 bases in between. There are 15 residues in the CDR3.

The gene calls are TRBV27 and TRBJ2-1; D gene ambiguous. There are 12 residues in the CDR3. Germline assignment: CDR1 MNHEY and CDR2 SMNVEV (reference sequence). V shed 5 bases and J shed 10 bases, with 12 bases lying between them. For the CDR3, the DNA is TGTGCCAGCAGTGCCGGGTTTAGGGAGCAGTTCTTC. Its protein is CASSAGFREQFF.

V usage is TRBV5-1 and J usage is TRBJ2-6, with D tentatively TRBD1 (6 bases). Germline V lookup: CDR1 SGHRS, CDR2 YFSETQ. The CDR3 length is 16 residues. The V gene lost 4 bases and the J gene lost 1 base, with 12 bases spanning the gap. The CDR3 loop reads CASSVTGLSGANVLTF. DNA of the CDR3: TGCGCCAGCAGCGTTACAGGGTTATCTGGGGCCAACGTCCTGACTTTC.

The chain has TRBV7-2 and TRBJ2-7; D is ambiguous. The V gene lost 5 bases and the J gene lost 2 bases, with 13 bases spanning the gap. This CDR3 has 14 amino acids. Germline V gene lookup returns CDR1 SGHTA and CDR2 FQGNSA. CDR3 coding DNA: TGTGCCAGCAGCGCAACCCTACACACCTACGAGCAGTACTTC. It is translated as CASSATLHTYEQYF.

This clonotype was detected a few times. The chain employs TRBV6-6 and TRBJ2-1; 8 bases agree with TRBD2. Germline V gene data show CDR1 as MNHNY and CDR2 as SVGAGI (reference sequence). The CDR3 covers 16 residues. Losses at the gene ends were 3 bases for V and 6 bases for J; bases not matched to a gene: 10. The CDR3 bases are TGTGCCAGCAGTTATCAAGGACTAGCAGTCGGCAATGAGCAGTTCTTC. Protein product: CASSYQGLAVGNEQFF.

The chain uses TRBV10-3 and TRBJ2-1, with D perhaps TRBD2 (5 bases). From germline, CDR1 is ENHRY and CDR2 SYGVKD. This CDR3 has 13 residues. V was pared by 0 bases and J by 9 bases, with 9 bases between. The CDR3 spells CAISESVGSEQFF. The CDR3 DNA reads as TGTGCCATCAGTGAGTCCGTGGGGAGTGAGCAGTTCTTC.

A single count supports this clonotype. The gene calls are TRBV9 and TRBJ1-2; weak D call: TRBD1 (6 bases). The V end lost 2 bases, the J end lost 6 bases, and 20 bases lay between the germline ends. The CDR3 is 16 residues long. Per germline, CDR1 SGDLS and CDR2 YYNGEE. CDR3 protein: CASSVTPIRGADGYTF. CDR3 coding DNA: TGTGCCAGCAGCGTTACGCCGATCAGGGGCGCCGATGGCTACACCTTC.

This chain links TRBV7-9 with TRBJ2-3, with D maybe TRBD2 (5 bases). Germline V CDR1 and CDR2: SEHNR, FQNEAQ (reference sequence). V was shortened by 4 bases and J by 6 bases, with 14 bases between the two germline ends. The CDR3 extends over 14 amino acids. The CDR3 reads CASSSWTQMDTQYF. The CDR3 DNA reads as TGTGCCAGCAGCTCCTGGACTCAAATGGATACGCAGTATTTT.

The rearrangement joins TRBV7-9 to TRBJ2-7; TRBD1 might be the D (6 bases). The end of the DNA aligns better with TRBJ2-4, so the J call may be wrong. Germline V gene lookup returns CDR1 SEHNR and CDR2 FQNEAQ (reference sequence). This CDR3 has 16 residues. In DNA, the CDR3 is TGTGCCAGCAGCTCGTGGACAGCGCAATTCCAGGGCATTCAGTACTTC. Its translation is CASSSWTAQFQGIQYF.

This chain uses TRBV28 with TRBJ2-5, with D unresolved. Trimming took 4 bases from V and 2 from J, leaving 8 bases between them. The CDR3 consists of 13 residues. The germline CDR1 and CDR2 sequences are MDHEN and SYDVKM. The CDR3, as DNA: TGTGCCAGCAGTTGGGCAAAGCAAGAGACCCAGTACTTC. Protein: CASSWAKQETQYF.

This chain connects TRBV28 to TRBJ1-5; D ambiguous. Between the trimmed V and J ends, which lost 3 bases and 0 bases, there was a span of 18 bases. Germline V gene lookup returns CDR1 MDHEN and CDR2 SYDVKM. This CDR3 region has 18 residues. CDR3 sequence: CASSFTPSTRVSNQPQHF. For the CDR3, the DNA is TGTGCCAGCAGTTTCACTCCCAGCACGCGGGTTAGCAATCAGCCCCAGCATTTT.

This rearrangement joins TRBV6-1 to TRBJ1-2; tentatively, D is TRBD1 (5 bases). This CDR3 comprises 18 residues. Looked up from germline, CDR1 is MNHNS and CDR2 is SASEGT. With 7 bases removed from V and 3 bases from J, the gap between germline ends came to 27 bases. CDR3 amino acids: CASTSRGRVGPVHYGYTF. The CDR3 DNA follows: TGTGCCAGCACCTCTCGGGGGAGGGTTGGGCCCGTCCACTATGGCTACACCTTC.

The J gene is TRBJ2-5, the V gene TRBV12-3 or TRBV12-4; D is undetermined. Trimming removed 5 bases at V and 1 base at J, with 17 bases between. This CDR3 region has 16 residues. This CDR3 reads CASSLGKALLQETQYF. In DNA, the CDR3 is TGTGCCAGCAGTCTAGGGAAGGCCCTTCTCCAAGAGACCCAGTACTTC.

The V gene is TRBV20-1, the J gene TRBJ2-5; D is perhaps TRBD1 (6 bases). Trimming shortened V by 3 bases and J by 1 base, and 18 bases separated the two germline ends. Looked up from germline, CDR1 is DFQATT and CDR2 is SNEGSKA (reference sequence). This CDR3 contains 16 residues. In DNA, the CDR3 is TGCAGTGCTAGGGACAGTCAAGGGGTGGTCCAAGAGACCCAGTACTTC. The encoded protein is CSARDSQGVVQETQYF.

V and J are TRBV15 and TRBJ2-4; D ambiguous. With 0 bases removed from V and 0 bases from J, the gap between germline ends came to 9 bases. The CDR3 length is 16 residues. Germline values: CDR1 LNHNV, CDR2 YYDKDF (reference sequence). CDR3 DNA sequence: TGTGCCACCAGCAGAGATAGTCCGGTAGCCAAAAACATTCAGTACTTC. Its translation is CATSRDSPVAKNIQYF.

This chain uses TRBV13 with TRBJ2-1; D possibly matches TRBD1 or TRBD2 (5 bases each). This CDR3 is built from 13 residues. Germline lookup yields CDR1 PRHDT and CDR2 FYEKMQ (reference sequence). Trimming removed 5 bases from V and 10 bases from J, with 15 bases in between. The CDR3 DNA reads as TGTGCCAGCAGCCACCCGGGGCATTGGGAGCAGTTCTTC. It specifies CASSHPGHWEQFF.

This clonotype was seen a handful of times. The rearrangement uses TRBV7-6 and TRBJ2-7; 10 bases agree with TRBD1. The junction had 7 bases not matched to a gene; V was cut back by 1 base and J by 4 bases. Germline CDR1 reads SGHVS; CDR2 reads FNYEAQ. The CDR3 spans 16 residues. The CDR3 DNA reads TGTGCCAGCAGCTTAGAAGTTGGGACAGGGGCGTACGAGCAGTACTTC. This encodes CASSLEVGTGAYEQYF.

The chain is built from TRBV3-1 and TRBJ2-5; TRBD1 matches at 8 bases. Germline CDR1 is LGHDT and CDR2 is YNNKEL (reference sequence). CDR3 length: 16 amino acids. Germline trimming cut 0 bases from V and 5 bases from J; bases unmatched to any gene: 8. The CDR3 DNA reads TGTGCCAGCAGCCAAGAAGGGACAGGAAGGGCGGAGACCCAGTACTTC. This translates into CASSQEGTGRAETQYF.

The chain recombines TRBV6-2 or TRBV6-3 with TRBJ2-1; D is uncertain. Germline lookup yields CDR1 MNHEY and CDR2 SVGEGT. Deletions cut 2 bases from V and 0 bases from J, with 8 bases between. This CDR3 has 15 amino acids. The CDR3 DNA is TGTGCCAGCAGTTACCCGGGCGGCTCCTACAATGAGCAGTTCTTC. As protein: CASSYPGGSYNEQFF.

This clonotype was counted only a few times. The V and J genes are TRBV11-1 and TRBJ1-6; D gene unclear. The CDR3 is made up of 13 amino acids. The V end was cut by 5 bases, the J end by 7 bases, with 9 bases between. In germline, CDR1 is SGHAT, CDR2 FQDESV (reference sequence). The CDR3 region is CASSPVSNSPLHF. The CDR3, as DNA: TGTGCCAGCAGCCCGGTCTCGAATTCACCCCTCCACTTT.

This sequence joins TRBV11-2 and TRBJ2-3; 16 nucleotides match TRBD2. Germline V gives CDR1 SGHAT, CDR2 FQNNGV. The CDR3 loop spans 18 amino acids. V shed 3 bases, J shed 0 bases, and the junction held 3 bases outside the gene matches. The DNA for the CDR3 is TGTGCCAGCAGCTTCCCGGGACTAGCGGGGGGGAGCACAGATACGCAGTATTTT. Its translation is CASSFPGLAGGSTDTQYF.

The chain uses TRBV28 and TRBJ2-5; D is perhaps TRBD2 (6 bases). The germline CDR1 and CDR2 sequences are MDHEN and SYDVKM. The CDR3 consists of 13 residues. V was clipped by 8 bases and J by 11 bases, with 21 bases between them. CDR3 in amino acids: CASYRLGMAEQYF. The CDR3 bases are TGTGCCAGCTATAGACTAGGGATGGCTGAGCAGTACTTC.

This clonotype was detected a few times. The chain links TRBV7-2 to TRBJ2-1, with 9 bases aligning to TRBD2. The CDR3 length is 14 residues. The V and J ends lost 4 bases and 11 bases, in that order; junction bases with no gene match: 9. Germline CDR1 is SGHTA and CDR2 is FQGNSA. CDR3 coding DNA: TGTGCCAGCAGCTCCCCATTAGCGGGGGTCAAGCAGTTCTTC. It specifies CASSSPLAGVKQFF.

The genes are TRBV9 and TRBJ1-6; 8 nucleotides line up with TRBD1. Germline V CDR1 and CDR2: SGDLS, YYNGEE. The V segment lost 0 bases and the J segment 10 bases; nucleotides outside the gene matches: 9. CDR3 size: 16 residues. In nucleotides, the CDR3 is TGTGCCAGCAGCGTAGACTTCAGCGGGACAGGCTCACCCCTCCACTTT. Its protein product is CASSVDFSGTGSPLHF.

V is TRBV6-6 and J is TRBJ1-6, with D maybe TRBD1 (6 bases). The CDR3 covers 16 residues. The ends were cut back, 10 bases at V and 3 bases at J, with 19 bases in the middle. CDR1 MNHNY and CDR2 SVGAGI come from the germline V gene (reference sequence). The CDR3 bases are TGTGCCACCTCGGGAAAGGGGGAAAACTATAATTCACCCCTCCACTTT. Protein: CATSGKGENYNSPLHF.

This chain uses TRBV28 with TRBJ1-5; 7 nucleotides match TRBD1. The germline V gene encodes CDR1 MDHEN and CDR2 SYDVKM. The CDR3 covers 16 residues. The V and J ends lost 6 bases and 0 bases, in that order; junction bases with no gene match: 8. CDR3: CASSGGTDVSNQPQHF. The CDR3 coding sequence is TGTGCCAGCAGCGGAGGGACAGATGTTAGCAATCAGCCCCAGCATTTT.

As DNA, the CDR3 is TGTGCCAGCAGCCCGCTGGGGACAGGGTTCTACGAGCAGTACTTC. As protein: CASSPLGTGFYEQYF. This chain uses TRBV3-1 with TRBJ2-5; 9 positions agree with TRBD1. The J call could be wrong; TRBJ2-7 is a better fit for the DNA end. The CDR3 runs 15 residues. Germline V gives CDR1 LGHDT, CDR2 YNNKEL (reference sequence).